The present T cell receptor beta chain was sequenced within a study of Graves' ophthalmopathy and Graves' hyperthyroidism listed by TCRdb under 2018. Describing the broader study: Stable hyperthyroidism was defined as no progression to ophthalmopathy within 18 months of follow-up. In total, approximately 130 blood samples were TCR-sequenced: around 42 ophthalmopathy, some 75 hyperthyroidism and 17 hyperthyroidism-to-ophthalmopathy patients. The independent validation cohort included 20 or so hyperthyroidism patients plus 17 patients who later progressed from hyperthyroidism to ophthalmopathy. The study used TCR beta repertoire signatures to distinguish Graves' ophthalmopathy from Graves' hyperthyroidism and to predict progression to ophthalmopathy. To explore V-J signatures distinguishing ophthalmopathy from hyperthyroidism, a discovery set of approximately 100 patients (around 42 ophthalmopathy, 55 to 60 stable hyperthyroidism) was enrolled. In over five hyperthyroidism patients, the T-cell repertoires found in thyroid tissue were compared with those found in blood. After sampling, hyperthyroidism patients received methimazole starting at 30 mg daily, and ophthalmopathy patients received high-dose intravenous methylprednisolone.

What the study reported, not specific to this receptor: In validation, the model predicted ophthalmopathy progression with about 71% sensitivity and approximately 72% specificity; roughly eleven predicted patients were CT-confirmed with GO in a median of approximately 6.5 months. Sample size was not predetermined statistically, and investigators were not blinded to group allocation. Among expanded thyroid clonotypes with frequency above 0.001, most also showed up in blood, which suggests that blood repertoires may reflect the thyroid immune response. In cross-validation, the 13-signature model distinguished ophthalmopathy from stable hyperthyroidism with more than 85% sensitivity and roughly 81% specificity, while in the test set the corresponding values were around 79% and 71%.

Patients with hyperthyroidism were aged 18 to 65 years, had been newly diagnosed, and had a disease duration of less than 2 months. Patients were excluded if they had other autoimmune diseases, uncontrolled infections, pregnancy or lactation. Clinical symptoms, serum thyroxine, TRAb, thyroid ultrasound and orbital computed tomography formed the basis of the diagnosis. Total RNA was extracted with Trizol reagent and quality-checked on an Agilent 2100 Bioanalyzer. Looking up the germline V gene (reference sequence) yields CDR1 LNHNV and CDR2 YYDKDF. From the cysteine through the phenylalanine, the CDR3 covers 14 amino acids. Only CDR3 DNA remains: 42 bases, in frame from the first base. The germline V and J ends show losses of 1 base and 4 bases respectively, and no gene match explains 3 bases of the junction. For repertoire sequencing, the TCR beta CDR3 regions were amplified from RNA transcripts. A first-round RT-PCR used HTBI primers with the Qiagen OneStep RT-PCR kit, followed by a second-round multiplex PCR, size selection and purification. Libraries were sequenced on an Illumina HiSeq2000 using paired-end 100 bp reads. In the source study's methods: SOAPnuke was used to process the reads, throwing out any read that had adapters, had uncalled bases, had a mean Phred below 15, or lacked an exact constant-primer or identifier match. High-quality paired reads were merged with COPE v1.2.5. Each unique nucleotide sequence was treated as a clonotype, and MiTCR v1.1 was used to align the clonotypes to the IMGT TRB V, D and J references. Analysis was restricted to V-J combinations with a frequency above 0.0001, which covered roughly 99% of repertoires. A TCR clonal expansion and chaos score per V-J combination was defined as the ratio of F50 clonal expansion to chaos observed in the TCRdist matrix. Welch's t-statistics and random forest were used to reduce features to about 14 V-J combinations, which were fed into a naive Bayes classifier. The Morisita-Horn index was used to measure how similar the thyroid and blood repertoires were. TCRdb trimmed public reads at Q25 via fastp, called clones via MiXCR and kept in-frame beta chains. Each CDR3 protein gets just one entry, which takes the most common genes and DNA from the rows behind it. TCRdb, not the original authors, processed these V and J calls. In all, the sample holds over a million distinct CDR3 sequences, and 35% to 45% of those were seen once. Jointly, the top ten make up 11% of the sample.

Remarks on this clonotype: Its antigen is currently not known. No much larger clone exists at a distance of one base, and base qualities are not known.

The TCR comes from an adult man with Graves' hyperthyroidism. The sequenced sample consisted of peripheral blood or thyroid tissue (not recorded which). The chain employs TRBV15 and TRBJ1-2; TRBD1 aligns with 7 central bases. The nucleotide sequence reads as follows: TGTGCCACCAGCAGAGTAGGGGGCGGCTATGGCTACACCTTC. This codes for CATSRVGGGYGYTF.